Each of the 13 T cell receptor beta chains below was sequenced from the same sample in a study of Graves' ophthalmopathy and Graves' hyperthyroidism. Amplifying from RNA transcripts, the study obtained TCR beta CDR3 regions. The workflow started with a first-round RT-PCR run with HTBI primers and then moved on to a second-round multiplex PCR. TCRdb ran MiXCR on the multiplex PCR reads and lists one entry per CDR3 protein. The sample holds over 650,000 distinct CDR3 sequences, just over 40% seen once. The sample comprised peripheral blood. The source of these receptors is an adult man with Graves' ophthalmopathy.

The rearrangement uses TRBV12-3 or TRBV12-4 and TRBJ1-2; unclear D gene. The germline V and J ends were trimmed by 2 bases and 6 bases, with 10 bases remaining between them. The CDR3 loop spans 13 amino acids. As DNA, the CDR3 is TGTGCCAGCAGTTTAACGGGTAGCCATGGCTACACCTTC. This encodes CASSLTGSHGYTF.

This clonotype showed up many times. This sequence joins TRBV14 and TRBJ2-7, with D unresolved. Germline CDR1 and CDR2: SGHDN and FVKESK. The CDR3 is 11 residues long. Trimming removed 4 bases from V and 6 bases from J, with 7 bases in between. For the CDR3, the DNA is TGTGCCAGCAGCCGAGGCGCCGAGCAGTACTTC. Its protein product is CASSRGAEQYF.

This rearrangement joins TRBV29-1 to TRBJ1-1, with D tentatively TRBD1 (5 bases). The germline V gene has CDR1 SQVTM and CDR2 ANQGSEA. This CDR3 is built from 11 residues. CDR3 protein: CSLNGGTEAFF. CDR3 in DNA: TGCAGTTTAAATGGGGGCACTGAAGCTTTCTTT.

The rearrangement uses TRBV10-2 and TRBJ2-7; TRBD1 aligns across 8 bases. This CDR3 is built from 15 residues. V trimming: 4 bases; J trimming: 3 bases; junction bases outside the gene matches: 8. The germline gives CDR1 WSHSY, CDR2 SAAADI. The CDR3 coding sequence is TGCGCCAGCAGTGGACAGGGGAACTATGGCTACGAGCAGTACTTC. This translates into CASSGQGNYGYEQYF.

Worth noting for this clonotype: At one boundary the junction diverges from the germline segment, which might be a read error. The chain recombines TRBV11-2 with TRBJ2-5, with D uncertain. The CDR3 is 12 residues long. The germline V gene has CDR1 SGHAT and CDR2 FQNNGV. The CDR3 region is CASSLVEETRYF. CDR3 in DNA: TGTGCCAGCAGCTTAGTTGAGGAGACCCGGTACTTC.

In this sample, this clonotype turned up a few times. The chain links TRBV4-2 to TRBJ1-2; D gene uncertain. The CDR3 spans 11 residues. The germline V gene encodes CDR1 LGHNA and CDR2 YNFKEQ. Trimming shortened V by 8 bases and J by 1 base, and 5 bases separated the two germline ends. As DNA, the CDR3 is TGTGCCAGCCACCATAACTATGGCTACACCTTC. This encodes CASHHNYGYTF.

This clonotype was found a few times. The gene calls are TRBV2 and TRBJ2-5; perhaps TRBD1 as D (5 bases). This CDR3 is 15 amino acids long. Trimming left V 5 bases short and J 1 base short, with 14 bases between. Germline V gene data show CDR1 as SNHLY and CDR2 as FYNNEI. CDR3 sequence (DNA): TGTGCCAGCAGTTACTCAGGGCCCCCCCAAGAGACCCAGTACTTC. Translating gives CASSYSGPPQETQYF.

This clonotype was recorded a few times. This chain connects TRBV24-1 to TRBJ2-1; D is unclear. V lost 3 bases and J lost 0, with 14 bases in between. The CDR3 runs 17 residues. Germline loops: CDR1 KGHDR, CDR2 SFDVKD. The CDR3 loop is CATSDQDGRRSYNEQFF. The CDR3 DNA follows: TGTGCCACCAGTGATCAAGACGGCCGACGCTCCTACAATGAGCAGTTCTTC.

The chain employs TRBV7-2 and TRBJ1-2, with 9 bases fitting TRBD1. Looked up from germline, CDR1 is SGHTA and CDR2 is FQGNSA. The CDR3 spans 16 residues. V lost 1 base, J lost 5 bases, and 8 bases stayed unmatched. The CDR3 protein is CASSLGGTGKLYGYTF. The CDR3, as DNA: TGTGCCAGCAGCTTAGGTGGGACAGGGAAGCTTTATGGCTACACCTTC.

The gene calls are TRBV19 and TRBJ1-2, with a possible D match to TRBD1 (5 bases). The CDR3 contains 15 residues. Between the trimmed V and J ends, which lost 9 bases and 4 bases, there was a span of 21 bases. From germline, CDR1 is LNHDA and CDR2 SQIVND (reference sequence). The CDR3 is CASRGRGVGIYGYTF. Written as DNA, the CDR3 is TGTGCCAGCCGAGGGAGGGGAGTGGGTATCTATGGCTACACCTTC. The full variable domain, completed using reference TRBV19 and TRBJ1-2, is DGGITQSPKYLFRKEGQNVTLSCEQNLNHDAMYWYRQDPGQGLRLIYYSQIVNDFQKGDIAEGYSVSREKKESFPLTVTSAQKNPTAFYLCASRGRGVGIYGYTFGSGTRLTVV.

This clonotype was seen a handful of times. The chain couples TRBV12-3 or TRBV12-4 to TRBJ1-3; 10 positions match TRBD1. V dropped 4 bases and J dropped 5; count of bases not matched to a gene: 2. This CDR3 region has 14 residues. CDR3 sequence reads: CASSWGQGRNTIYF. CDR3 coding DNA: TGTGCCAGCAGTTGGGGACAGGGGAGAAACACCATATATTTT.

The count of this clonotype is one. The rearrangement joins TRBV2 to TRBJ2-1; 10 bases are a match to TRBD2. V shed 4 bases, J shed 10 bases, and the junction held 1 base outside the gene matches. The CDR3 sequence is 12 residues long. Germline assignment: CDR1 SNHLY and CDR2 FYNNEI. The chain's CDR3 is CASSGTSGEQFF. Here the CDR3 DNA reads TGTGCCAGCAGTGGGACTAGCGGAGAGCAGTTCTTC.

This clonotype has a handful of counts. The rearrangement joins TRBV11-3 to TRBJ1-1; maybe TRBD1 (6 bases). The CDR3 runs 16 residues. The germline CDR1 and CDR2 sequences are SGHNT and YENEEA. Trimming removed 2 bases from V and 0 bases from J, with 13 bases in between. CDR3 coding DNA: TGTGCCAGCAGCTTATTTAGGGGGGCAATGAACACTGAAGCTTTCTTT. Protein: CASSLFRGAMNTEAFF. Full variable domain (remainder filled in from reference TRBV11-3 and TRBJ1-1): EAGVVQSPRYKIIEKKQPVAFWCNPISGHNTLYWYLQNLGQGPELLIRYENEEAVDDSQLPKDRFSAERLKGVDSTLKIQPAELGDSAVYLCASSLFRGAMNTEAFFGQGTRLTVV.